The 29 T cell receptor beta chains given below trace back to one sample, sequenced in a study of blood T cells in healthy people across ages. Primed by a sample-barcoded 5' primer and a J-beta primer mix, a second PCR proceeded for 7 to 11 cycles. TCRdb recomputed calls from the 5' RACE reads with MiXCR, one row per CDR3 protein. The table shows about 620,000 distinct CDR3 sequences, with 45% to 60% occurring only once. The sequencing input was blood. These receptors all stem from a woman older than 75 in good health.

This chain links TRBV29-1 with TRBJ1-2; TRBD1 matches at 8 bases. V lost 0 bases and J lost 5; bases outside the gene matches: 8. This CDR3 has 15 residues. The V gene's germline CDR1 is SQVTM and CDR2 ANQGSEA. CDR3 sequence (DNA): TGCAGCGTTGAAGATCGGGACAGACAGGGGTATGGCTACACCTTC. Translating it yields CSVEDRDRQGYGYTF.

This clonotype came up once. The chain carries TRBV2 and TRBJ2-7; weak D call: TRBD2 (5 bases). Germline V gene data show CDR1 as SNHLY and CDR2 as FYNNEI. The CDR3 is 13 amino acids. Deletions cut 7 bases from V and 3 bases from J, with 13 bases between. CDR3 protein: CASNLLEGYEQYF. The DNA for the CDR3 is TGTGCCAGCAATTTACTAGAGGGCTACGAGCAGTACTTC.

This clonotype was detected only a few times. The J gene is TRBJ2-2, the V gene TRBV27, with D perhaps TRBD1 (6 bases). V dropped 6 bases and J dropped 11 bases, with 19 bases sitting between them. The CDR3 is made up of 14 amino acids. CDR1 is MNHEY, CDR2 SMNVEV, per germline (reference sequence). This CDR3 reads CASSRGTSPAELFF. The CDR3 region has the DNA TGTGCCAGCAGCAGAGGGACATCTCCAGCCGAGCTGTTTTTT.

CDR3 DNA sequence: TGTGCCAGCAGTTTTGCGGCCGAGAATGAAAAACTGTTTTTT. Its translation: CASSFAAENEKLFF. The V gene is TRBV12-3 or TRBV12-4, the J gene TRBJ1-4; no firm D call. The CDR3 has 14 residues. Trimming left V 3 bases short and J 5 bases short, with 10 bases between.

This clonotype came up a few times. The chain is built from TRBV7-8 and TRBJ2-1, with 9 bases fitting TRBD1. Germline assignment: CDR1 SGHVS and CDR2 FQNEAQ. The CDR3 runs 14 residues. Germline trimming cut 3 bases from V and 15 bases from J; bases unmatched to any gene: 12. CDR3 in DNA: TGTGCCAGCAGCTTGGGTAACAGGGGGCGAGGTCCGTTCTTC. The encoded protein is CASSLGNRGRGPFF.

This clonotype was detected many times. The chain is built from TRBV7-2 and TRBJ2-1; a weak D match, TRBD2 (5 bases). Per the germline V gene, CDR1 is SGHTA and CDR2 is FQGNSA. The CDR3 runs 15 residues. The V and J ends lost 1 base and 4 bases respectively, with 11 bases between them. CDR3 residues: CASSLVRGWYNEQFF. The CDR3 bases are TGTGCCAGCAGCTTAGTCCGGGGTTGGTACAATGAGCAGTTCTTC.

Concerning this clonotype itself: At one end the junction does not follow the germline gene, possibly because of a read error. The rearrangement joins TRBV28 to TRBJ2-7; tentatively, D is TRBD1 (6 bases). This CDR3 is 14 amino acids long. Germline-derived CDR1 and CDR2 are MDHEN and SYDVKM. The CDR3 is CASSSGAPPYVQYF. CDR3 sequence (DNA): TGTGCCAGTTCCTCAGGGGCCCCACCCTACGTGCAGTACTTC.

V usage is TRBV7-2 and J usage is TRBJ1-2, with D hard to call. V lost 4 bases and J 5 bases, leaving 14 bases between the germline ends. Germline CDR1 and CDR2: SGHTA and FQGNSA. CDR3 length: 14 amino acids. The CDR3 here is CASSSKPGSYGYTF. In DNA, the CDR3 is TGTGCCAGCAGCTCCAAACCGGGCTCTTATGGCTACACCTTC.

Points on this clonotype: A much larger clone differs by one base, so this may be a read error. The V gene is TRBV12-3 or TRBV12-4, the J gene TRBJ1-4; unclear D gene. V was trimmed by 6 bases and J by 3 bases, leaving 11 bases between them. The CDR3 totals 14 residues. DNA of the CDR3: TGTGCCAGCAGGCTGGCGTTAGCTAATGAAAAACTGTTTTTT. This codes for CASRLALANEKLFF.

This chain links TRBV20-1 with TRBJ2-2; 8 bases are shared with TRBD2. Germline trimming cut 6 bases from V and 2 bases from J; bases unmatched to any gene: 5. The CDR3 length is 14 residues. CDR1 and CDR2 from the germline V gene are DFQATT and SNEGSKA (reference sequence). The CDR3 spells CSARGLANTGELFF. The DNA of the CDR3 is TGCAGTGCCCGAGGACTAGCAAACACCGGGGAGCTGTTTTTT.

In its sample, this clonotype was seen a few times. The rearrangement uses TRBV29-1 and TRBJ1-4; TRBD1 matches at 8 bases. CDR1 is SQVTM and CDR2 is ANQGSEA in the germline V gene. Unmatched junction bases numbered 4, after V lost 3 bases and J lost 7 bases. This CDR3 is 13 amino acids long. The CDR3 here is CSVEDRVGEKLFF. As DNA, the CDR3 is TGCAGCGTTGAGGACAGGGTTGGTGAAAAACTGTTTTTT.

The sample holds many counts of this clonotype. The chain employs TRBV30 and TRBJ2-5; D not certain. Germline CDR1 and CDR2: GTSNPN and SVGIG (reference sequence). CDR3 length equals 14 residues. The V end was cut by 0 bases, the J end by 5 bases, with 13 bases between. CDR3: CAWSVGPLGETQYF. The CDR3 bases are TGTGCCTGGAGTGTAGGCCCATTGGGGGAGACCCAGTACTTC.

This clonotype came up a few times. The chain links TRBV7-6 to TRBJ1-4; D is unclear. CDR3 length: 16 residues. Germline V CDR1 and CDR2: SGHVS, FNYEAQ. The germline V and J ends were trimmed by 5 bases and 0 bases, with 13 bases remaining between them. CDR3 sequence reads: CASSRLSSATNEKLFF. The CDR3 nucleotides read TGTGCCAGCAGCCGCCTTAGCAGTGCAACTAATGAAAAACTGTTTTTT.

This chain connects TRBV7-9 to TRBJ1-5; D remains ambiguous. Germline CDR1 is SEHNR and CDR2 is FQNEAQ (reference sequence). The CDR3 runs 14 residues. The V end lost 4 bases, the J end lost 5 bases, and 12 bases lay between the germline ends. CDR3 residues: CASSSPQDDQPQHF. CDR3 nucleotide sequence: TGTGCCAGCAGCTCCCCTCAGGACGATCAGCCCCAGCATTTT. Based on the CDR3 plus reference TRBV7-9 and TRBJ1-5, the full variable domain is DTGVSQNPRHKITKRGQNVTFRCDPISEHNRLYWYRQTLGQGPEFLTYFQNEAQLEKSRLLSDRFSAERPKGSFSTLEIQRTEQGDSAMYLCASSSPQDDQPQHFGDGTRLSIL.

Points on this clonotype: This may stem from a read error, because a much larger clone lies one nucleotide away. The V and J genes are TRBV9 and TRBJ2-3; D possibly corresponds to TRBD2 (5 bases). There are 14 residues in the CDR3. V was cut by 3 bases and J by 4 bases, with 12 bases left in between. Germline V CDR1 and CDR2: SGDLS, YYNGEE. The CDR3 nucleotides are TGTGCCAGCAGCGCAGTGGGGAGCGCAGATACGCAGTATTTT. It is translated as CASSAVGSADTQYF.

At least ten counts were recorded for this clonotype. This chain links TRBV11-2 with TRBJ2-7, with 9 bases aligning to TRBD2. Germline CDR1 is SGHAT and CDR2 is FQNNGV. V shed 5 bases and J 0 bases; nucleotides not matched to a gene: 5. CDR3 length: 15 amino acids. The CDR3 DNA follows: TGTGCCAGCAGCGGTAGCGGGAGCCTCTCCTACGAGCAGTACTTC. This sequence encodes CASSGSGSLSYEQYF.

The chain employs TRBV20-1 and TRBJ1-2, with D possibly matching TRBD1 (6 bases). Trimming took 0 bases from V and 4 from J, leaving 15 bases between them. The CDR3 is 15 amino acids. Per germline, CDR1 DFQATT and CDR2 SNEGSKA (reference sequence). CDR3 in DNA: TGCAGTGCTAGAGATGGGAGGGGGGGAGTCTATGGCTACACCTTC. Translation: CSARDGRGGVYGYTF.

As concerns this clonotype: A much larger clone lies one base from this, so it may be a read error. J is TRBJ2-3 and V is TRBV20-1, with 16 positions matching TRBD2. This CDR3 spans 17 amino acids. The germline CDR1 and CDR2 sequences are DFQATT and SNEGSKA (reference sequence). Losses at the gene ends were 1 base for V and 2 bases for J; bases not matched to a gene: 3. CDR3 region: CSARGGTSGRDTDTQYF. In nucleotides, the CDR3 is TGCAGTGCTAGAGGCGGGACTAGCGGGAGGGACACAGATACGCAGTATTTT.

This clonotype showed up just a few times. The chain combines TRBV12-3 or TRBV12-4 with TRBJ2-2; a weak D match, TRBD1 (5 bases). V gave up 5 bases and J gave up 7 bases, with 8 bases separating them. This CDR3 has 12 residues. CDR3 sequence: CASSRGIGELFF. The DNA of the CDR3 is TGTGCCAGCAGTAGGGGTATCGGGGAGCTGTTTTTT.

In regard to this clonotype: A much bigger clone sits one base away, suggesting this may be a read error. V and J are TRBV25-1 and TRBJ2-3, with 9 bases lining up with TRBD1. The CDR3 is made up of 17 amino acids. Trimming cost V 4 bases and J 2 bases; bases outside gene matches: 10. Germline V gives CDR1 MGHDK, CDR2 SYGVNS. The CDR3: CASSALRRDRATDTQYF. The DNA of the CDR3 is TGTGCCAGCAGTGCCCTACGCCGGGACAGGGCCACAGATACGCAGTATTTT.

J is TRBJ2-5 and V is TRBV20-1, with D perhaps matching TRBD1 (6 bases). The DNA end lines up better with TRBJ2-7; the J call may be wrong. CDR1 and CDR2 (germline): DFQATT, SNEGSKA (reference sequence). This CDR3 is built from 17 residues. CDR3 in amino acids: CSARTPPYGGHTYEQYF. DNA of the CDR3: TGCAGTGCTAGAACCCCTCCCTATGGGGGACACACCTACGAGCAGTACTTC.

This clonotype has at least ten counts. The chain employs TRBV7-2 and TRBJ2-7, with D possibly being TRBD1 or TRBD2 (5 bases each). Germline V gives CDR1 SGHTA, CDR2 FQGNSA. CDR3 length equals 14 residues. Trimming shortened V by 4 bases and J by 9 bases, and 19 bases separated the two germline ends. CDR3 nucleotide sequence: TGTGCCAGCAGCTCCTCCGGGACGTCCCTCCCGCAGTACTTC. Its protein is CASSSSGTSLPQYF. The whole variable domain, remainder taken from reference TRBV7-2 and TRBJ2-7, is GAGVSQSPSNKVTEKGKDVELRCDPISGHTALYWYRQSLGQGLEFLIYFQGNSAPDKSGLPSDRFSAERTGGSVSTLTIQRTQQEDSAVYLCASSSSGTSLPQYFGPGTRLTVT.

This clonotype has more than one count but fewer than ten. V is TRBV13 and J is TRBJ2-5; D may be TRBD2 (5 bases). This CDR3 has 14 amino acids. Germline V lookup: CDR1 PRHDT, CDR2 FYEKMQ (reference sequence). Trimming stripped 5 bases from V and 4 bases from J, with 14 bases between. The CDR3 nucleotides read TGTGCCAGCAGCCCGGAGCGGTTTTCAGAGACCCAGTACTTC. Translation: CASSPERFSETQYF. The full variable domain, completed using reference TRBV13 and TRBJ2-5, is AAGVIQSPRHLIKEKRETATLKCYPIPRHDTVYWYQQGPGQDPQFLISFYEKMQSDKGSIPDRFSAQQFSDYHSELNMSSLELGDSALYFCASSPERFSETQYFGPGTRLLVL.

The gene calls are TRBV7-3 and TRBJ1-4; D gene unclear. With 5 bases removed from V and 6 bases from J, the gap between germline ends came to 10 bases. CDR3 length equals 13 residues. Germline loops: CDR1 SGHTA, CDR2 FQGTGA. CDR3 loop: CASSVGPYEKLFF. The CDR3 bases are TGTGCCAGCAGCGTCGGGCCTTATGAAAAACTGTTTTTT. Looking up the rest from reference TRBV7-3 and TRBJ1-4 gives the full variable domain: GAGVSQTPSNKVTEKGKYVELRCDPISGHTALYWYRQSLGQGPEFLIYFQGTGAADDSGLPNDRFFAVRPEGSVSTLKIQRTERGDSAVYLCASSVGPYEKLFFGSGTQLSVL.

This sequence joins TRBV18 and TRBJ2-5, with a possible D match to TRBD2 (5 bases). From germline, CDR1 is KGHSH and CDR2 LQKENI. CDR3 length: 13 amino acids. With 6 bases removed from V and 4 bases from J, the gap between germline ends came to 12 bases. The CDR3 DNA reads as TGTGCCAGCTCGCCATTTGGGAGAGAGACCCAGTACTTC. This sequence encodes CASSPFGRETQYF.

This chain connects TRBV15 to TRBJ2-5, with D hard to call. With 1 base removed from V and 0 bases from J, the gap between germline ends came to 9 bases. CDR3 length: 15 amino acids. CDR1 and CDR2 from the germline V gene are LNHNV and YYDKDF (reference sequence). CDR3 region: CATSRAFTYQETQYF. In nucleotides, the CDR3 is TGTGCCACCAGCAGAGCTTTTACGTACCAAGAGACCCAGTACTTC.

In its sample, this clonotype was seen many times. The chain joins TRBV20-1 to TRBJ2-3; possibly TRBD2 for D (5 bases). The germline V gene has CDR1 DFQATT and CDR2 SNEGSKA (reference sequence). V was clipped by 6 bases and J by 7 bases, with 14 bases between them. The CDR3 spans 12 residues. CDR3 in DNA: TGCAGTGCCCCAGCGGAACTCTATACGCAGTATTTT. It codes for CSAPAELYTQYF.

CDR3 protein: CASSDDGYTF. The CDR3 DNA reads TGTGCCAGCAGTGACGATGGCTACACCTTC. The V call is TRBV2, the J call TRBJ1-2; D remains unclear. CDR3 size: 10 residues. Trimming cost V 3 bases and J 6 bases, with 2 bases left between them. The germline V gene encodes CDR1 SNHLY and CDR2 FYNNEI. The full variable domain, completed using reference TRBV2 and TRBJ1-2, is EPEVTQTPSHQVTQMGQEVILRCVPISNHLYFYWYRQILGQKVEFLVSFYNNEISEKSEIFDDQFSVERPDGSNFTLKIRSTKLEDSAMYFCASSDDGYTFGSGTRLTVV.

The chain uses TRBV9 and TRBJ2-7; 12 nucleotides match TRBD2. This CDR3 region has 16 residues. Germline V lookup: CDR1 SGDLS, CDR2 YYNGEE. J was trimmed by 3 bases and V by 3 bases; bases with no gene match: 7. The CDR3 protein is CASSEGTSGLIYEQYF. The CDR3 DNA reads TGTGCCAGCAGCGAGGGGACTAGCGGGCTTATCTACGAGCAGTACTTC.